This T cell receptor beta chain is from a study of cytomegalovirus exposure and HLA in healthy donors. Whole-study results and caveats: Later analysis demonstrated an association between a missense DCLRE1C variant and TCR beta V- and J-gene trimming.

The PCR made use of 60 Vbeta and 13 Jbeta primers. Clones were read by immunoSEQ multiplex PCR, and TCRdb kept only the in-frame ones, dropping some. The table has roughly 110,000 clones, around 77% seen once. Of note for this clone: Its antigen is unidentified.

The CDR3 contains 17 residues. From germline, CDR1 is SGHVS and CDR2 FQNEAQ. V lost 1 base and J lost 0, with 13 bases in between. Sample: PBMCs. The TCR originated in a woman aged 25 to 39 in good health and CMV-seropositive. V is TRBV7-8 and J is TRBJ2-4, with unresolved D. The CDR3 sequence is CASSLGRPGLAKNIQYF. The CDR3 region has the DNA TGTGCCAGCAGCTTAGGAAGGCCGGGTTTAGCCAAAAACATTCAGTACTTC. Using reference TRBV7-8 and TRBJ2-4 for the parts outside the CDR3, the full variable domain is GAGVSQSPRYKVAKRGQDVALRCDPISGHVSLFWYQQALGQGPEFLTYFQNEAQLDKSGLPSDRFFAERPEGSVSTLKIQRTQQEDSAVYLCASSLGRPGLAKNIQYFGAGTRLSVL.